This passage covers 32 T cell receptor beta chains from one sample sequenced in a study of shared clonotypes between healthy human individuals. TCRdb's copy holds only in-frame clones and misses some; the assay was immunoSEQ multiplex PCR. The sample carries approximately 500,000 clones, 90% to 97% recorded once. Sequenced input: naive CD4+ T cells sorted from blood. Subset meaning: CD45RA+ positively selected. The receptors come from a woman under 40 in good health.

J is TRBJ1-4 and V is TRBV6-5; perhaps TRBD1 as D (5 bases). The CDR3 loop spans 14 amino acids. Germline V gene sequence: CDR1 MNHEY, CDR2 SVGAGI. The V end lost 5 bases, the J end lost 0 bases, and 7 bases lay between the germline ends. The CDR3 loop reads CASSATATNEKLFF. CDR3 DNA: TGTGCCAGCAGTGCGACAGCAACTAATGAAAAACTGTTTTTT.

The chain recombines TRBV4-1 with TRBJ2-4, with 8 nucleotides matching TRBD1. The junction had 10 bases not matched to a gene; V was cut back by 5 bases and J by 7 bases. The CDR3 totals 15 residues. Germline CDR1 is MGHRA and CDR2 is YSYEKL. CDR3 residues: CASSEADRGGNIQYF. The DNA of the CDR3 is TGCGCCAGCAGCGAAGCAGACAGGGGCGGGAACATTCAGTACTTC.

This chain links TRBV7-9 with TRBJ2-7, with TRBD1 identical over 12 bases. V gave up 2 bases and J gave up 5 bases; unmatched junction bases: 10. Germline V CDR1 and CDR2: SEHNR, FQNEAQ (reference sequence). The CDR3 has 17 amino acids. CDR3 coding DNA: TGTGCCAGCAGCTTAAACCGCGGGACAGGGGGCCACCACGAGCAGTACTTC. Translation gives CASSLNRGTGGHHEQYF.

The chain employs TRBV2 and TRBJ2-6, with a tentative D call TRBD2 (5 bases). This CDR3 is 15 amino acids long. Germline lookup yields CDR1 SNHLY and CDR2 FYNNEI. V was shortened by 7 bases and J by 2 bases, with 12 bases between the two germline ends. The CDR3 DNA reads TGTGCCAGCATGAGGGAGCTGGCTGGGGCCAACGTCCTGACTTTC. Protein product: CASMRELAGANVLTF. The full variable domain, with the rest looked up from reference TRBV2 and TRBJ2-6, is EPEVTQTPSHQVTQMGQEVILRCVPISNHLYFYWYRQILGQKVEFLVSFYNNEISEKSEIFDDQFSVERPDGSNFTLKIRSTKLEDSAMYFCASMRELAGANVLTFGAGSRLTVL.

The chain couples TRBV5-1 to TRBJ1-1, with a weak D call TRBD1 (5 bases). The germline V gene encodes CDR1 SGHRS and CDR2 YFSETQ. The CDR3 has 16 amino acids. The germline V and J ends were trimmed by 0 bases and 4 bases, with 16 bases remaining between them. The CDR3 is CASSLASGGTITEAFF. The CDR3 DNA sequence: TGCGCCAGCAGCTTGGCTTCGGGGGGGACGATCACTGAAGCTTTCTTT.

This clone was recorded a few times. The gene calls are TRBV7-9 and TRBJ2-7; D is perhaps TRBD1 or TRBD2 (5 bases each). This CDR3 has 15 residues. Trimming shortened V by 4 bases and J by 0 bases, and 13 bases separated the two germline ends. Germline values: CDR1 SEHNR, CDR2 FQNEAQ (reference sequence). The CDR3, as DNA: TGTGCCAGCAGCTACCGGGACCCGAACTCCTACGAGCAGTACTTC. Translating gives CASSYRDPNSYEQYF.

V and J are TRBV5-1 and TRBJ2-2, with TRBD1 matching over 9 bases. V shed 4 bases and J 4 bases; nucleotides not matched to a gene: 5. The CDR3 contains 15 residues. CDR1 is SGHRS, CDR2 YFSETQ, per germline. Here the CDR3 reads CASSSPTGGTGELFF. The CDR3 nucleotides read TGCGCCAGCAGCAGCCCGACAGGGGGCACCGGGGAGCTGTTTTTT. The entire variable domain, with the rest obtained from reference TRBV5-1 and TRBJ2-2, is as follows: KAGVTQTPRYLIKTRGQQVTLSCSPISGHRSVSWYQQTPGQGLQFLFEYFSETQRNKGNFPGRFSGRQFSNSRSEMNVSTLELGDSALYLCASSSPTGGTGELFFGEGSRLTVL.

The chain combines TRBV5-4 with TRBJ2-7; D may be TRBD2 (6 bases). Deletions cut 5 bases from V and 2 bases from J, with 14 bases between. The V gene's germline CDR1 is SGHNT and CDR2 YYREEE (reference sequence). The CDR3 contains 14 residues. The CDR3 protein is CASSFTGTAYEQYF. The CDR3 nucleotides are TGTGCCAGCAGTTTTACCGGGACTGCCTACGAGCAGTACTTC.

The chain combines TRBV18 with TRBJ2-7, with 16 bases aligning to TRBD2. Trimming removed 6 bases from V and 0 bases from J; junction bases left unmatched: 5. Germline lookup yields CDR1 KGHSH and CDR2 LQKENI. The length of the CDR3 is 17 residues. The CDR3 coding sequence is TGTGCCAGCTCCCCGGGACTAGCGGGAGGGAACTCCTACGAGCAGTACTTC. It codes for CASSPGLAGGNSYEQYF.

The V gene is TRBV11-2, the J gene TRBJ2-1, with 9 bases lining up with TRBD2. The CDR3 consists of 15 residues. Germline V lookup: CDR1 SGHAT, CDR2 FQNNGV. The trim removed 1 base at V and 8 bases at J, leaving 6 bases unmatched. The CDR3 is CASSLVAGGPDEQFF. CDR3 coding DNA: TGTGCCAGCAGCTTAGTCGCGGGAGGGCCCGATGAGCAGTTCTTC.

The chain recombines TRBV7-6 with TRBJ2-2; D is perhaps TRBD2 (5 bases). Trimming removed 5 bases at V and 1 base at J, with 14 bases between. CDR3 size: 16 residues. Per the germline V gene, CDR1 is SGHVS and CDR2 is FNYEAQ. CDR3 nucleotide sequence: TGTGCCAGCAGCCTATTGTCAGGACTGAACACCGGGGAGCTGTTTTTT. Translation: CASSLLSGLNTGELFF.

The genes are TRBV7-9 and TRBJ1-3, with TRBD1 matching over 12 bases. Trimming cost V 3 bases and J 6 bases; bases outside gene matches: 3. The CDR3 is 15 residues long. Germline V gene lookup returns CDR1 SEHNR and CDR2 FQNEAQ (reference sequence). The DNA of the CDR3 is TGTGCCAGCAGCTTGGGACAGGGGGCTGAAAACACCATATATTTT. Amino acid sequence: CASSLGQGAENTIYF.

The chain links TRBV11-3 to TRBJ2-7; a possible D gene is TRBD1 (5 bases). The germline V and J ends were trimmed by 2 bases and 3 bases, with 5 bases remaining between them. This CDR3 region has 12 residues. Germline V CDR1 and CDR2: SGHNT, YENEEA. The CDR3 protein is CASSLQGYEQYF. As DNA, the CDR3 is TGTGCCAGCAGCTTACAGGGCTACGAGCAGTACTTC.

The chain couples TRBV2 to TRBJ2-2; D remains ambiguous. Germline V gives CDR1 SNHLY, CDR2 FYNNEI. Trimming shortened V by 5 bases and J by 1 base, and 5 bases separated the two germline ends. This CDR3 spans 13 amino acids. The CDR3 bases are TGTGCCAGCAGTTTTAAGAACACCGGGGAGCTGTTTTTT. This translates into CASSFKNTGELFF.

The chain uses TRBV28 and TRBJ2-7; D is unclear. Germline CDR1 MDHEN, CDR2 SYDVKM. Trimming cost V 3 bases and J 0 bases, with 12 bases left between them. CDR3 length equals 15 residues. The CDR3 loop is CASSFSYKYSYEQYF. In DNA form, the CDR3 reads TGTGCCAGCAGTTTTAGCTACAAATACTCCTACGAGCAGTACTTC.

This clone has a single count. The chain links TRBV11-2 to TRBJ2-7; D is ambiguous. Germline V lookup: CDR1 SGHAT, CDR2 FQNNGV. The CDR3 contains 13 residues. V lost 3 bases to trimming and J lost 3 bases, with 9 bases between them. CDR3 protein: CASSLVLNYEQYF. The CDR3 DNA reads TGTGCCAGCAGCTTGGTACTAAACTACGAGCAGTACTTC.

V usage is TRBV6-5 and J usage is TRBJ1-2; 7 nucleotides agree with TRBD1. Trimming removed 6 bases from V and 1 base from J; junction bases left unmatched: 8. The germline gives CDR1 MNHEY, CDR2 SVGAGI. The CDR3 contains 15 residues. This CDR3 reads CASSTGTALNYGYTF. DNA for the CDR3: TGTGCCAGCAGCACCGGGACAGCACTTAACTATGGCTACACCTTC.

CDR3 sequence reads: CASSTSASGANVLTF. The CDR3 coding sequence is TGTGCCAGCAGTACCTCAGCCTCTGGGGCCAACGTCCTGACTTTC. The chain carries TRBV28 and TRBJ2-6; no definite D call. The CDR3 length is 15 residues. Trimming took off 5 bases at V and 0 bases at J, with 8 bases between the two ends. Germline CDR1 and CDR2: MDHEN and SYDVKM. Full variable domain (rest looked up from reference TRBV28 and TRBJ2-6): DVKVTQSSRYLVKRTGEKVFLECVQDMDHENMFWYRQDPGLGLRLIYFSYDVKMKEKGDIPEGYSVSREKKERFSLILESASTNQTSMYLCASSTSASGANVLTFGAGSRLTVL.

The genes are TRBV7-9 and TRBJ1-4; D unresolved. Trimming cost V 5 bases and J 1 base, with 14 bases left between them. There are 16 residues in the CDR3. Germline CDR1 and CDR2: SEHNR and FQNEAQ (reference sequence). Here the CDR3 reads CASSHLGRETNEKLFF. The CDR3 DNA is TGTGCCAGCAGCCACCTTGGACGGGAAACTAATGAAAAACTGTTTTTT.

This chain uses TRBV5-6 with TRBJ2-7, with D perhaps matching TRBD2 (6 bases). Trimming removed 4 bases at V and 3 bases at J, with 11 bases between. Germline lookup yields CDR1 SGHDT and CDR2 YYEEEE. This CDR3 region has 13 residues. The CDR3 DNA is TGTGCCAGCAGCCGCGCGGGAAACTACGAGCAGTACTTC. The encoded protein is CASSRAGNYEQYF.

This sequence joins TRBV7-2 and TRBJ2-7; 8 positions agree with TRBD2. CDR3 length: 14 amino acids. V was clipped by 4 bases and J by 2 bases; unmatched bases: 4. In germline, CDR1 is SGHTA, CDR2 FQGNSA. The CDR3 region has the DNA TGTGCCAGCAGCTCGGGGGGGAACCCCTACGAGCAGTACTTC. Protein: CASSSGGNPYEQYF.

The gene calls are TRBV5-1 and TRBJ1-1, with 9 bases fitting TRBD1. The CDR3 is 15 residues long. Losses at the gene ends were 1 base for V and 5 bases for J; bases not matched to a gene: 6. Per the germline V gene, CDR1 is SGHRS and CDR2 is YFSETQ. The CDR3 loop is CASSLLQGAGTEAFF. The CDR3 region has the DNA TGCGCCAGCAGCTTGCTACAGGGGGCGGGGACTGAAGCTTTCTTT.

This clone appeared once. The chain employs TRBV27 and TRBJ2-5, with 8 bases matching TRBD2. The J call is in doubt because the DNA end fits TRBJ2-7 better. The CDR3 is 14 residues long. Germline V gene data show CDR1 as MNHEY and CDR2 as SMNVEV (reference sequence). The CDR3 loop is CASSLSREAYEQYF. The DNA for the CDR3 is TGTGCCAGCAGTTTATCGCGGGAGGCCTACGAGCAGTACTTC.

The V call is TRBV28, the J call TRBJ1-1, with 8 bases that match TRBD1. After removal of 2 bases from V and 5 bases from J, the junction contained 7 bases not matched to a gene. This CDR3 has 15 residues. CDR1 is MDHEN, CDR2 SYDVKM, per germline. The CDR3, as DNA: TGTGCCAGCAGTTTACCAACAGGGGGAGGGACTGAAGCTTTCTTT. Its translation: CASSLPTGGGTEAFF.

This chain links TRBV29-1 with TRBJ1-4; tentatively, D is TRBD1 (5 bases). Germline V CDR1 and CDR2: SQVTM, ANQGSEA. V shed 4 bases and J shed 8 bases, with 11 bases lying between them. There are 12 residues in the CDR3. CDR3 in amino acids: CSVARDGEKLFF. The CDR3, as DNA: TGCAGCGTTGCCAGGGATGGGGAAAAACTGTTTTTT.

This clone was seen once. The J gene is TRBJ1-5, the V gene TRBV28, with unresolved D. This CDR3 contains 12 residues. In germline, CDR1 is MDHEN, CDR2 SYDVKM. Trimming cost V 6 bases and J 6 bases, with 9 bases left between them. The DNA of the CDR3 is TGTGCCAGCAGCCCAAACAGTCAGCCCCAGCATTTT. Its translation: CASSPNSQPQHF. The whole variable domain, filled in from reference TRBV28 and TRBJ1-5, reads DVKVTQSSRYLVKRTGEKVFLECVQDMDHENMFWYRQDPGLGLRLIYFSYDVKMKEKGDIPEGYSVSREKKERFSLILESASTNQTSMYLCASSPNSQPQHFGDGTRLSIL.

This clone was found once. The CDR3 nucleotides read TGTGCCTGGAGTGTGCTATTTGGGCTGGAGTTCACTGAAGCTTTCTTT. This encodes CAWSVLFGLEFTEAFF. The rearrangement links TRBV30 to TRBJ1-1; no definite D call. Germline-derived CDR1 and CDR2 are GTSNPN and SVGIG (reference sequence). Trimming removed 0 bases from V and 4 bases from J, with 18 bases in between. The CDR3 contains 16 residues.

The chain employs TRBV5-4 and TRBJ2-3, with 10 bases fitting TRBD1. This CDR3 has 17 residues. Germline trimming cut 2 bases from V and 3 bases from J; bases unmatched to any gene: 9. The germline CDR1 and CDR2 sequences are SGHNT and YYREEE (reference sequence). In DNA form, the CDR3 reads TGTGCCAGCAGCTTACGTATTACGGGACAGGGGACAGATACGCAGTATTTT. Protein product: CASSLRITGQGTDTQYF.

The chain couples TRBV18 to TRBJ1-5; possible D gene TRBD1, 5 bases. Germline V gene lookup returns CDR1 KGHSH and CDR2 LQKENI. The CDR3 runs to 14 residues. V shed 6 bases and J shed 5 bases, with 14 bases lying between them. CDR3 sequence reads: CASSPGDFDQPQHF. CDR3 DNA: TGTGCCAGCTCCCCGGGGGATTTCGATCAGCCCCAGCATTTT.

V and J are TRBV27 and TRBJ2-6; 10 bases are a match to TRBD1. Germline CDR1 reads MNHEY; CDR2 reads SMNVEV (reference sequence). J was trimmed by 3 bases and V by 3 bases; bases with no gene match: 14. CDR3 size: 20 residues. This CDR3 is CASSLISPGTGVRGANVLTF. CDR3 DNA: TGTGCCAGCAGTTTGATCAGCCCCGGGACAGGGGTTCGTGGGGCCAACGTCCTGACTTTC.

J is TRBJ2-5 and V is TRBV9; D may be TRBD1 or TRBD2 (5 bases each). CDR3 length equals 14 residues. V was pared by 3 bases and J by 5 bases, with 14 bases between. The germline CDR1 and CDR2 sequences are SGDLS and YYNGEE. This CDR3 reads CASSALGVGETQYF. The CDR3 bases are TGTGCCAGCAGCGCCTTGGGGGTCGGGGAGACCCAGTACTTC.

The chain links TRBV15 to TRBJ2-5; a possible D gene is TRBD2 (7 bases). The V and J ends lost 6 bases and 5 bases respectively, with 13 bases between them. The CDR3 has 13 residues. The germline CDR1 and CDR2 sequences are LNHNV and YYDKDF (reference sequence). In nucleotides, the CDR3 is TGTGCCACCAGTGCCAGGGGAGGGGAGACCCAGTACTTC. Translating it yields CATSARGGETQYF.